The 7 T cell receptor beta chains below come from one sample, sequenced in a study of somatic mutations in cytotoxic T cells in rheumatoid arthritis. Some clones are missing from TCRdb's copy, which holds only in-frame ones; the method was immunoSEQ multiplex PCR. Among about 25,000 clones, roughly 70% were seen once, and the ten largest hold approximately 9.4%. Source material: CD8+ T cells sorted from blood. The receptors were sampled from a woman aged 18-30 years in good health.

CDR3 sequence (DNA): TGTGCCAGCAGCCCTCACCTCAATGAGCAGTTCTTC. This codes for CASSPHLNEQFF. The chain uses TRBV7-2 and TRBJ2-1; D not resolved. V was shortened by 5 bases and J by 6 bases, with 8 bases between the two germline ends. Germline V gives CDR1 SGHTA, CDR2 FQGNSA. The CDR3 consists of 12 residues.

This chain connects TRBV10-1 to TRBJ2-1, with 9 bases lining up with TRBD2. CDR1 is WNHNN and CDR2 is SYGVQD in the germline V gene (reference sequence). V was clipped by 3 bases and J by 8 bases; unmatched bases: 11. The CDR3 has 16 amino acids. CDR3 in DNA: TGCGCCAGCAGTGAATCGGCGGGAGGGATCCTGGATGAGCAGTTCTTC. Translation gives CASSESAGGILDEQFF.

The chain links TRBV5-1 to TRBJ2-3; D is ambiguous. V was cut by 0 bases and J by 2 bases, with 10 bases left in between. Germline loops: CDR1 SGHRS, CDR2 YFSETQ. The CDR3 is made up of 15 amino acids. The chain's CDR3 is CASSLVSSATDTQYF. The CDR3 coding sequence is TGCGCCAGCAGCTTGGTTTCATCGGCCACAGATACGCAGTATTTT.

The chain uses TRBV7-9 and TRBJ2-7; D is perhaps TRBD1 (6 bases). The germline CDR1 and CDR2 sequences are SEHNR and FQNEAQ (reference sequence). V was shortened by 5 bases and J by 7 bases, with 15 bases between the two germline ends. The CDR3 loop spans 13 amino acids. CDR3 residues: CASSRTGMEEQYV. The CDR3 DNA follows: TGTGCCAGCAGCCGTACAGGGATGGAGGAGCAGTACGTC.

The J gene is TRBJ2-7, the V gene TRBV4-2; 8 nucleotides match TRBD1. The CDR3 spans 17 residues. V lost 0 bases and J lost 3; bases outside the gene matches: 10. Germline V CDR1 and CDR2: LGHNA, YNFKEQ. CDR3 nucleotide sequence: TGTGCCAGCAGCCAAGAGGGACCGGGACAGGCCCTCTACGAGCAGTACTTC. Amino acid sequence: CASSQEGPGQALYEQYF.

The chain recombines TRBV9 with TRBJ1-1; 8 bases line up with TRBD1. The V and J ends lost 0 bases and 4 bases, in that order; junction bases with no gene match: 5. This CDR3 region has 15 residues. Germline CDR1 and CDR2: SGDLS and YYNGEE. The CDR3: CASSVVPTGGTEAFF. The CDR3 DNA follows: TGTGCCAGCAGCGTAGTTCCCACAGGGGGCACTGAAGCTTTCTTT.

About this clone: This may come from a read error, since a much larger clone is one base off. The chain joins TRBV28 to TRBJ2-1; D perhaps matches TRBD2 (5 bases). V lost 8 bases and J lost 2, with 7 bases in between. Germline CDR1 and CDR2: MDHEN and SYDVKM. This CDR3 region has 12 residues. CDR3 residues: CASGRAYNEQFF. CDR3 nucleotide sequence: TGTGCCAGCGGGAGAGCCTACAATGAGCAGTTCTTC.